These 24 T cell receptor beta chains came from one sample sequenced in a study of blood T cell repertoires in COVID-19. The assay was immunoSEQ multiplex PCR, and TCRdb's table has in-frame clones only and misses some. The data hold about 150,000 clones, with approximately 89% observed a single time. The specimen sequenced was peripheral blood. These receptors originate from a human donor in a cohort sampled during active COVID-19.

The V gene is TRBV10-3, the J gene TRBJ2-1; no clear D gene. Trimming took off 0 bases at V and 11 bases at J, with 5 bases between the two ends. Per the germline V gene, CDR1 is ENHRY and CDR2 is SYGVKD. There are 11 residues in the CDR3. DNA for the CDR3: TGTGCCATCAGTGAGTCTAGAAAGCAGTTCTTC. As protein: CAISESRKQFF.

The chain uses TRBV15 and TRBJ2-1, with unresolved D. CDR3 length equals 19 residues. Between the trimmed V and J ends, which lost 0 bases and 5 bases, there was a span of 23 bases. Germline V lookup: CDR1 LNHNV, CDR2 YYDKDF (reference sequence). CDR3 sequence (DNA): TGTGCCACCAGCAGAGATCACATTCGTACTCTGGAGATCGACAATGAGCAGTTCTTC. Translated: CATSRDHIRTLEIDNEQFF.

This chain links TRBV18 with TRBJ1-6; D is unresolved. Germline V CDR1 and CDR2: KGHSH, LQKENI. The CDR3 is made up of 13 amino acids. The V gene lost 2 bases and the J gene lost 10 bases, with 9 bases spanning the gap. In nucleotides, the CDR3 is TGTGCCAGCTCACCAGGAGCCGGCTCACCCCTCCACTTT. This gives the protein CASSPGAGSPLHF. Variable domain in full (rest from reference TRBV18 and TRBJ1-6): NAGVMQNPRHLVRRRGQEARLRCSPMKGHSHVYWYRQLPEEGLKFMVYLQKENIIDESGMPKERFSAEFPKEGPSILRIQQVVRGDSAAYFCASSPGAGSPLHFGNGTRLTVT.

The V and J genes are TRBV13 and TRBJ1-1; D not resolved. CDR3 length: 11 residues. V dropped 7 bases and J dropped 2 bases, with 5 bases sitting between them. Germline-derived CDR1 and CDR2 are PRHDT and FYEKMQ (reference sequence). The CDR3 coding sequence is TGTGCCAGCATCAAAAACACTGAAGCTTTCTTT. This translates into CASIKNTEAFF.

This chain links TRBV7-9 with TRBJ1-5; a weak D match, TRBD1 (6 bases). The CDR3 is 15 residues long. CDR1 and CDR2 (germline): SEHNR, FQNEAQ (reference sequence). Trimming stripped 3 bases from V and 1 base from J, with 10 bases between. CDR3 in DNA: TGTGCCAGCAGCTTTTCAGGGGCGAGCAATCAGCCCCAGCATTTT. It is translated as CASSFSGASNQPQHF.

V gene TRBV27 combines with J gene TRBJ1-1; D remains ambiguous. The CDR3 has 16 amino acids. Trimming pared 7 bases from V and 1 base from J, leaving 19 bases between. CDR1 and CDR2 (germline): MNHEY, SMNVEV (reference sequence). CDR3 in amino acids: CASKIWAAQRNTEAFF. In DNA form, the CDR3 reads TGTGCCAGCAAGATATGGGCAGCCCAGAGGAACACTGAAGCTTTCTTT.

The chain has TRBV21-1 and TRBJ2-7; the table gives TRBD1 as D, unverified against the DNA. TRBV21-1 is termed a pseudogene. The CDR3 sequence is 18 residues long. DNA of the CDR3: TGTGCCAGCAGCAAATGGGGGCGGGACAGGGCCCGAACCTACGAGCAGTACTTC. This translates into CASSKWGRDRARTYEQYF.

This chain connects TRBV5-1 to TRBJ2-7; 8 nucleotides align to TRBD2. The junction had 13 bases not matched to a gene; V was cut back by 4 bases and J by 7 bases. The CDR3 has 15 amino acids. The V gene's germline CDR1 is SGHRS and CDR2 YFSETQ. The CDR3 region is CASSIAGPGRGEQYF. The DNA for the CDR3 is TGCGCCAGCAGCATAGCGGGACCTGGAAGAGGTGAGCAGTACTTC.

The chain joins TRBV11-2 to TRBJ2-7; TRBD2 agrees at 10 bases. The germline CDR1 and CDR2 sequences are SGHAT and FQNNGV. This CDR3 is 15 amino acids long. Trimming removed 0 bases from V and 3 bases from J; junction bases left unmatched: 2. This chain's CDR3 is CASSLEAGGGYEQYF. The CDR3 bases are TGTGCCAGCAGCTTAGAAGCGGGGGGGGGCTACGAGCAGTACTTC.

The chain combines TRBV7-6 with TRBJ1-2, with a weak D call TRBD1 (5 bases). CDR1 is SGHVS and CDR2 is FNYEAQ in the germline V gene. This CDR3 contains 13 residues. V was shortened by 4 bases and J by 4 bases, with 10 bases between the two germline ends. The CDR3 coding sequence is TGTGCCAGCAGCTCAGGGTTGACCTATGGCTACACCTTC. The encoded protein is CASSSGLTYGYTF.

The CDR3 sequence is CASSDPGRQSYNEQFF. The CDR3 nucleotides are TGTGCCAGCAGTGATCCGGGGAGGCAATCCTACAATGAGCAGTTCTTC. The J gene is TRBJ2-1, the V gene TRBV2, with D perhaps matching TRBD2 (6 bases). Germline V gene data show CDR1 as SNHLY and CDR2 as FYNNEI. V gave up 3 bases and J gave up 1 base, with 13 bases separating them. The CDR3 contains 16 residues.

This clone was seen once. The gene calls are TRBV5-5 and TRBJ1-2, with D possibly being TRBD1 (5 bases). The germline V gene has CDR1 SGHKS and CDR2 YYEKEE (reference sequence). The ends were cut back, 5 bases at V and 8 bases at J, with 22 bases in the middle. CDR3 length: 15 amino acids. In nucleotides, the CDR3 is TGTGCCAGCAGTCTTGGGATCGACCTACCAGGGGGCTACACCTTC. It translates to CASSLGIDLPGGYTF.

This sequence joins TRBV7-3 and TRBJ2-3; maybe TRBD2 (5 bases). The CDR3 sequence is 13 residues long. From germline, CDR1 is SGHTA and CDR2 FQGTGA. V dropped 1 base and J dropped 6 bases, with 8 bases sitting between them. The CDR3 spells CASSLNPGDTQYF. CDR3 nucleotides: TGTGCCAGCAGCTTAAATCCGGGGGATACGCAGTATTTT.

The gene calls are TRBV3-1 (or the pseudogene TRBV3-2) and TRBJ2-1, with TRBD2 identical over 9 bases. V was clipped by 3 bases and J by 8 bases; unmatched bases: 2. The CDR3 extends over 13 amino acids. The germline V gene has CDR1 LGHDT and CDR2 YNNKEL (reference sequence). Written as DNA, the CDR3 is TGTGCCAGCAGCCAGGGACTAGCTTATGAGCAGTTCTTC. Protein product: CASSQGLAYEQFF.

The chain recombines TRBV29-1 with TRBJ2-7, with 10 nucleotides matching TRBD1. Unmatched junction bases numbered 10, after V lost 6 bases and J lost 2 bases. CDR3 size: 15 residues. The germline CDR1 and CDR2 sequences are SQVTM and ANQGSEA. CDR3 DNA: TGCAGCGTGCGGGGACAGGGGTTTCTGACCTACGAGCAGTACTTC. This sequence encodes CSVRGQGFLTYEQYF.

The CDR3: CASSFGTVNTEAFF. The CDR3 DNA sequence: TGCGCCAGCAGCTTCGGGACAGTCAACACTGAAGCTTTCTTT. The chain links TRBV5-1 to TRBJ1-1; 7 bases map to TRBD1. Germline-derived CDR1 and CDR2 are SGHRS and YFSETQ. V lost 2 bases and J lost 2; bases outside the gene matches: 3. This CDR3 has 14 amino acids.

V usage is TRBV2 and J usage is TRBJ1-4, with D tentatively TRBD1 (6 bases). Germline CDR1 reads SNHLY; CDR2 reads FYNNEI. Deletions cut 6 bases from V and 5 bases from J, with 13 bases between. The CDR3 has 14 amino acids. Here the CDR3 DNA reads TGTGCCAGCAGGATACAGGGACAAAATGAAAAACTGTTTTTT. Its protein is CASRIQGQNEKLFF.

V is TRBV3-1 (or the pseudogene TRBV3-2) and J is TRBJ2-5, with 7 bases matching TRBD2. V trimming: 5 bases; J trimming: 4 bases; junction bases outside the gene matches: 10. The CDR3 has 15 residues. Germline CDR1 is LGHDT and CDR2 is YNNKEL (reference sequence). This chain's CDR3 is CASSATTSQIETQYF. CDR3 nucleotide sequence: TGTGCCAGCAGCGCGACGACTAGCCAGATAGAGACCCAGTACTTC.

The V call is TRBV6-1, the J call TRBJ1-6; no clear D. V was trimmed by 1 base and J by 3 bases, leaving 13 bases between them. This CDR3 has 17 amino acids. Per the germline V gene, CDR1 is MNHNS and CDR2 is SASEGT. The CDR3: CASSEVVTFLYNSPLHF. CDR3 nucleotide sequence: TGTGCCAGCAGTGAAGTAGTCACGTTCCTCTATAATTCACCCCTCCACTTT.

The chain employs TRBV18 and TRBJ1-1, with a weak D call TRBD1 (6 bases). The ends were cut back, 3 bases at V and 10 bases at J, with 15 bases in the middle. Germline lookup yields CDR1 KGHSH and CDR2 LQKENI. CDR3 length: 13 residues. The CDR3 sequence: CASSPLGAEGAFF. CDR3 DNA: TGTGCCAGCTCACCTTTGGGGGCTGAGGGAGCTTTCTTT. Combining the CDR3 with reference TRBV18 and TRBJ1-1 gives the whole variable domain NAGVMQNPRHLVRRRGQEARLRCSPMKGHSHVYWYRQLPEEGLKFMVYLQKENIIDESGMPKERFSAEFPKEGPSILRIQQVVRGDSAAYFCASSPLGAEGAFFGQGTRLTVV.

The V call is TRBV7-3, the J call TRBJ2-1; D gene ambiguous. The CDR3 contains 14 residues. Trimming took 3 bases from V and 1 from J, leaving 7 bases between them. Germline V gene lookup returns CDR1 SGHTA and CDR2 FQGTGA. CDR3 amino acids: CASSFSGSYNEQFF. The CDR3 region has the DNA TGTGCCAGCAGCTTCTCGGGTTCCTACAATGAGCAGTTCTTC.

J is TRBJ1-6 and V is TRBV30; 7 nucleotides line up with TRBD1. J gave up 7 bases and V 0 bases, and 3 bases lay outside the gene matches. The CDR3 has 14 residues. Germline V gene data show CDR1 as GTSNPN and CDR2 as SVGIG (reference sequence). The CDR3 DNA follows: TGTGCCTGGAGTGTATGGGACAGAAATTCACCCCTCCACTTT. It is translated as CAWSVWDRNSPLHF.

This rearrangement joins TRBV6-5 to TRBJ1-2, with 7 bases that match TRBD1. CDR3 length: 14 residues. Germline V gene lookup returns CDR1 MNHEY and CDR2 SVGAGI. The J segment lost 1 base and the V segment lost 6 bases, leaving 5 bases of the junction unmatched. CDR3 in amino acids: CASSLRQGNYGYTF. CDR3 bases: TGTGCCAGCAGCCTTAGACAGGGTAACTATGGCTACACCTTC.

The chain combines TRBV9 with TRBJ2-3; 15 bases map to TRBD2. CDR1 is SGDLS and CDR2 is YYNGEE in the germline V gene. The trim removed 0 bases at V and 3 bases at J, leaving 2 bases unmatched. The CDR3 length is 17 residues. The CDR3 region is CASSVGTSGGGTDTQYF. The CDR3 nucleotides are TGTGCCAGCAGCGTAGGGACTAGCGGGGGGGGGACAGATACGCAGTATTTT. The complete variable domain, with remaining parts taken from reference TRBV9 and TRBJ2-3, reads DSGVTQTPKHLITATGQRVTLRCSPRSGDLSVYWYQQSLDQGLQFLIQYYNGEERAKGNILERFSAQQFPDLHSELNLSSLELGDSALYFCASSVGTSGGGTDTQYFGPGTRLTVL.